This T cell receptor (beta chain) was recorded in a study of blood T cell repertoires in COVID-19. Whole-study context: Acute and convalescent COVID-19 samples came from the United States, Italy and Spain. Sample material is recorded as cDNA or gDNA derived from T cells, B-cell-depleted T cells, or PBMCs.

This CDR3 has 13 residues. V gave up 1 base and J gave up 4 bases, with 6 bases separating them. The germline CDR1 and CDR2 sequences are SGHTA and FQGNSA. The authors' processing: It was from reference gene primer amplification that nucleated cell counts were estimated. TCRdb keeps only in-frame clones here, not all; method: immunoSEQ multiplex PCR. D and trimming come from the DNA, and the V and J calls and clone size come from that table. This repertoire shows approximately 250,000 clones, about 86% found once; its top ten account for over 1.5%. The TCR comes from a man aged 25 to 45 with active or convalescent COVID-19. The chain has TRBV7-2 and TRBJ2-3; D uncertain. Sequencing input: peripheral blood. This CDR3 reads CASSLGLPDTQYF. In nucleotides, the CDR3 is TGTGCCAGCAGCTTAGGACTGCCAGATACGCAGTATTTT.